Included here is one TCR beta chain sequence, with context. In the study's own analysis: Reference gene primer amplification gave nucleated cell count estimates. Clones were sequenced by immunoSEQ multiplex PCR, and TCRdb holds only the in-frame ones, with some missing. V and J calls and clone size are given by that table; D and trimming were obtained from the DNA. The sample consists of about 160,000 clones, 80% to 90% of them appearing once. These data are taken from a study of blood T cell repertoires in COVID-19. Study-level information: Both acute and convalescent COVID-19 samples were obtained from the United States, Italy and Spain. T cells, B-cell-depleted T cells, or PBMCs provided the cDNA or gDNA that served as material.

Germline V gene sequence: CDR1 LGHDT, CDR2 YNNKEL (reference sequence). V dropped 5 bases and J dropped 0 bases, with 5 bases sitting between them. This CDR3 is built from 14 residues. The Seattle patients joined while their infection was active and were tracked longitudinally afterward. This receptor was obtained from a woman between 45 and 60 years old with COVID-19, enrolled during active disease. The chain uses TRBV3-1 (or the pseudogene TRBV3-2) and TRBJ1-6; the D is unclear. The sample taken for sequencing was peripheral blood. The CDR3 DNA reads TGTGCCAGCAGCGATAGCTCCTATAATTCACCCCTCCACTTT. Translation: CASSDSSYNSPLHF.